The rows below give T cell receptor beta chains drawn from one sample of a study of cytomegalovirus exposure and HLA in healthy donors. The method was immunoSEQ multiplex PCR; TCRdb's version includes in-frame clones alone and lacks a portion of them. The data contain some 240,000 clones, 75% to 90% of them singletons. Sequencing was performed on PBMCs. Receptors were obtained from a woman in her 30s in good health and CMV-seropositive. The CDR3 runs from the conserved cysteine through the conserved F or W. D genes are given only for firm matches. For some rows the clone size is stated as once, few or many, or as a class when expanded; others skip it.

.	TRBV28	TRBJ2-5	.	TGTGCCAGCAGTTCCAGCGAGAGTTGGGAGACCCAGTACTTC	CASSSSESWETQYF
.	TRBV5-1	TRBJ1-2	.	TGCGCCAGCAGCTTTCCTGGACAGAACTATGGCTACACCTTC	CASSFPGQNYGYTF
.	TRBV7-9	TRBJ1-2	TRBD1	TGTGCCAGCAGCCTGGGACAGGGGGGCTATGGCTACACCTTC	CASSLGQGGYGYTF
.	TRBV5-4	TRBJ1-2	TRBD1	TGTGCCAGCAGCGGAACCGGGACAGGGGCCTATGGCTACACCTTC	CASSGTGTGAYGYTF
.	TRBV4-1	TRBJ2-2	.	TGCGCCAGCAGCCAAGCGTACAGTGGGACCGGGGAGCTGTTTTTT	CASSQAYSGTGELFF
few	TRBV11-3	TRBJ1-2	.	TGTGCCAGCAGCCAGGGGTCCCGGGGCTACACCTTC	CASSQGSRGYTF
.	TRBV6-5	TRBJ1-4	.	TGTGCCAGCAGTTTGACAGCAACTAATGAAAAACTGTTTTTT	CASSLTATNEKLFF
.	TRBV5-8	TRBJ1-2	.	TGTGCCAGCAGCTCCGTAAACTATGGCTACACCTTC	CASSSVNYGYTF
.	TRBV10-3	TRBJ1-2	.	TGTGCCATCAGTGAGACGAGGGGGACGGTCTATGGCTACACCTTC	CAISETRGTVYGYTF
.	TRBV6-4	TRBJ2-1	TRBD2	TGTGCCAGCAGTGACGGGGCGGGAGGGAACAATGAGCAGTTCTTC	CASSDGAGGNNEQFF
few	TRBV5-1	TRBJ2-7	TRBD2	TGCGCCAGCAGCCTAGCGGGAGCACCCTACGAGCAGTACTTC	CASSLAGAPYEQYF
.	TRBV4-1	TRBJ2-7	.	TGCGCCAGCAGCCAGGGGGGTCCGAACAGGGGCCTGCCAGTCTTC	CASSQGGPNRGLPVF
.	TRBV5-4	TRBJ2-7	TRBD1	TGTGCCAGCAGCGTTTCCCAGGGGGTCGAGCAGTACTTC	CASSVSQGVEQYF
.	TRBV29-1	TRBJ2-7	TRBD1	TGCAGCGTTTCCCCGGGACAGGGGGCTTACGAGCAGTACTTC	CSVSPGQGAYEQYF
.	TRBV6-1	TRBJ2-1	TRBD2	TGTGCCAGCAGAAGCGGGAGCAACTACAATGAGCAGTTCTTC	CASRSGSNYNEQFF
once	TRBV2	TRBJ2-5	.	TGTGCCAGCAGGAAAGGACTTGGGGAGACCCAGTACTTC	CASRKGLGETQYF
.	TRBV29-1	TRBJ1-2	.	TGCAGCGTCGAGGAGAGGGCTTCCTATGGCTACACCTTC	CSVEERASYGYTF
.	TRBV5-1	TRBJ2-2	TRBD2	TGCGCCAGCGGACTAGCGGGAGGTATCACCGGGGAGCTGTTTTTT	CASGLAGGITGELFF
.	TRBV29-1	TRBJ2-2	.	TGCAGCGTAGCGGACAGCGCGAACACCGGGGAGCTGTTTTTT	CSVADSANTGELFF
.	TRBV6-5	TRBJ1-4	.	TGTGCCAGCGGCAGGGATAATGAAAAACTGTTTTTT	CASGRDNEKLFF
.	TRBV11-3	TRBJ2-7	.	TGTGCCAGCAGCTTTCTGGATAGCCTGGCAGCTAAGCAGTACTTC	CASSFLDSLAAKQYF
.	TRBV11-2	TRBJ2-2	TRBD1	TGTGCCAGCAGCAGCCGGACAGGGAGTTTCGCCGGGGAGCTGTTTTTT	CASSSRTGSFAGELFF
.	TRBV7-9	TRBJ1-2	.	TGTGCCAGCAGCGCCGAAACAGTGGAGGGTGGCTACACCTTC	CASSAETVEGGYTF
.	TRBV11-2	TRBJ1-1	.	TGTGCCAGCAGCTTCGACACTGAAGCTTTCTTT	CASSFDTEAFF
.	TRBV5-4	TRBJ2-1	.	TGTGCCAGCAGCTTGGAGTCGGGGGGCCGCAATGAGCAGTTCTTC	CASSLESGGRNEQFF
.	TRBV5-1	TRBJ2-7	.	TGCGCCAGCAGCTTGCCTAACTCCTACGAGCAGTACTTC	CASSLPNSYEQYF
once	TRBV11-2	TRBJ2-1	.	TGTGCCAGCAGCTTAGCCGGGACCAGCCTAGCGAATGAGCAGTTCTTC	CASSLAGTSLANEQFF
.	TRBV27	TRBJ1-2	TRBD1	TGTGCCAGCAGTTCCTCACAGGGGGCTGGCTATGGCTACACCTTC	CASSSSQGAGYGYTF
.	TRBV6-1	TRBJ1-5	.	TGTGCCAGCAGTGTAACAGGTGATCAGCCCCAGCATTTT	CASSVTGDQPQHF
.	TRBV27	TRBJ1-5	.	TGTGCCAGCACCACCAGGGGTCAGCCCCAGCATTTT	CASTTRGQPQHF
.	TRBV27	TRBJ2-1	.	TGTGCCAGCAGTATATCCGGGGTCAGAGGGTACAATGAGCAGTTCTTC	CASSISGVRGYNEQFF
.	TRBV14	TRBJ2-3	.	TGTGCCAGCAGCCAAGGTAGACTAGGGGCCGGGGGAGATACGCAGTATTTT	CASSQGRLGAGGDTQYF
once	TRBV9	TRBJ2-7	TRBD1	TGTGCCAGCAGCGGCGGACAGGTCGATACCTACGAGCAGTACTTC	CASSGGQVDTYEQYF
.	TRBV6-1	TRBJ2-7	.	TGTGCCAGCAGTGACACACCCTCCTACGAGCAGTACTTC	CASSDTPSYEQYF
.	TRBV10-2	TRBJ2-2	TRBD1	TGCGCCAGCACCTGGGACAGGGATGCCACCGGGGAGCTGTTTTTT	CASTWDRDATGELFF
.	TRBV7-2	TRBJ2-1	.	TGTGCCAGCAGCCCGCGACGAGCGCTCAGTAATGAGCAGTTCTTC	CASSPRRALSNEQFF
few	TRBV11-3	TRBJ2-4	.	TGTGCCAGCAGCCAATCCAAATTAGCCAAGAACATTCAGTACTTC	CASSQSKLAKNIQYF